The 5 T cell receptor beta chains reported below all come from one sample, sequenced in a study of T cells in Graves' hyperthyroidism and ophthalmopathy. Amplified TCR beta CDR3 regions came from RNA transcripts. In the first-round RT-PCR of the TCR CDR3, the HTBI primer set was used. Each CDR3 protein gets one entry after TCRdb re-called the multiplex PCR reads with MiXCR. The sample has about 680,000 distinct CDR3 sequences; roughly a third are singletons. Material for sequencing was blood. These receptors were collected from a middle-aged woman with Graves' hyperthyroidism.

This clonotype was found a few times. CDR3 sequence (DNA): TGTGCCAGCAGTTACCCGCCGGGACAGGGAAACTATGGCTACACCTTC. It is translated as CASSYPPGQGNYGYTF. This chain joins TRBV6-5 and TRBJ1-2, with TRBD1 matching 9 bases. V lost 2 bases and J lost 2; bases outside the gene matches: 6. The CDR3 totals 16 residues. Germline lookup yields CDR1 MNHEY and CDR2 SVGAGI.

Points on this clonotype: No conserved phenylalanine or tryptophan ends this CDR3, so it is likely a read error. The chain couples TRBV5-1 to TRBJ2-7, with TRBD1 as a possible D gene (6 bases). With 3 bases removed from V and 3 bases from J, the gap between germline ends came to 16 bases. Germline-derived CDR1 and CDR2 are SGHRS and YFSETQ. The CDR3 runs to 15 residues. CDR3 nucleotide sequence: TGCGCCAGCAGCTCAGGAACAGGGTTGGGCTACGAGCAGTACCTC. Residues: CASSSGTGLGYEQYL.

This clonotype was detected only a few times. The rearrangement uses TRBV3-1 and TRBJ1-2, with 9 bases lining up with TRBD1. This CDR3 region has 14 residues. Germline V gene data show CDR1 as LGHDT and CDR2 as YNNKEL (reference sequence). J was trimmed by 6 bases and V by 0 bases; bases with no gene match: 2. The CDR3 sequence: CASSQEDRGHGYTF. CDR3 sequence (DNA): TGTGCCAGCAGCCAAGAGGACAGGGGCCATGGCTACACCTTC.

The V call is TRBV20-1, the J call TRBJ1-1; the D gene is possibly TRBD1 (5 bases). The germline V gene encodes CDR1 DFQATT and CDR2 SNEGSKA (reference sequence). The CDR3 length is 15 residues. The V end lost 0 bases, the J end lost 0 bases, and 11 bases lay between the germline ends. Written as DNA, the CDR3 is TGCAGTGCTAGAGAGCCGGCAGGGCTGAACACTGAAGCTTTCTTT. Its protein is CSAREPAGLNTEAFF.

This clonotype was detected ten times or more. The chain is built from TRBV19 and TRBJ1-6; the D gene is possibly TRBD1 (6 bases). This CDR3 comprises 15 residues. V was clipped by 5 bases and J by 10 bases, with 18 bases between them. Germline assignment: CDR1 LNHDA and CDR2 SQIVND (reference sequence). CDR3 sequence (DNA): TGTGCCAGTAGTCCTCGGACAGCAGAGAGCTCACCCCTCCACTTT. Its protein product is CASSPRTAESSPLHF.